What follows are 16 T cell receptor beta chains derived from one specimen sequenced in a study of blood T cells in healthy people across ages. A second PCR, run for roughly 7 to 12 cycles, used a sample-barcoded 5' primer plus a J-beta primer mix. TCRdb used MiXCR to reprocess the 5' RACE reads, holding one entry per CDR3 protein. The sample lists some 890,000 distinct CDR3 sequences, about 29% occurring once. The data were also submitted as part of a second study, on T cells of mothers and their children.

The sample consisted of blood. The receptors come from a woman between 40 and 50 years old in good health.

This clonotype was observed at least ten times. The chain carries TRBV11-2 and TRBJ2-1, with D possibly called TRBD1 or TRBD2 (5 bases each). The CDR3 length is 17 residues. V lost 1 base and J 9 bases, leaving 22 bases between the germline ends. The V gene's germline CDR1 is SGHAT and CDR2 FQNNGV. The CDR3 nucleotides are TGTGCCAGCAGCTTAGGGACTTCAGGGTTGGGGAACGCTGAGCAGTTCTTC. This encodes CASSLGTSGLGNAEQFF.

This chain connects TRBV20-1 to TRBJ2-7; the D gene is possibly TRBD2 (6 bases). The J call is doubtful: the DNA matches TRBJ2-5 better. Germline values: CDR1 DFQATT, CDR2 SNEGSKA (reference sequence). This CDR3 spans 13 amino acids. As DNA, the CDR3 is TGCAGTGCCCTGGAGGGGCCCCAAGAGACCCAGTACTTC. It translates to CSALEGPQETQYF.

The chain joins TRBV7-2 to TRBJ2-3; the D gene is possibly TRBD2 (6 bases). V gave up 1 base and J gave up 3 bases, with 14 bases separating them. CDR3 length equals 16 residues. In germline, CDR1 is SGHTA, CDR2 FQGNSA. The CDR3 DNA reads as TGTGCCAGCAGCTTAGGTAGCGGAAAGGGGACAGATACGCAGTATTTT. It is translated as CASSLGSGKGTDTQYF.

The DNA of the CDR3 is TGTGCCAGCACCCAGGATAGGGGTGGCGACGAGCAGTACTTC. This codes for CASTQDRGGDEQYF. This rearrangement joins TRBV6-5 to TRBJ2-7; D may be TRBD1 (5 bases). Trimming took off 7 bases at V and 5 bases at J, with 18 bases between the two ends. Germline V lookup: CDR1 MNHEY, CDR2 SVGAGI. This CDR3 comprises 14 residues.

The table lists this clonotype with many counts. The chain couples TRBV11-2 to TRBJ2-5; D perhaps matches TRBD2 (6 bases). In germline, CDR1 is SGHAT, CDR2 FQNNGV. Trimming took off 1 base at V and 3 bases at J, with 9 bases between the two ends. This CDR3 region has 14 residues. CDR3 protein: CASSLVTGEETQYF. The CDR3 region has the DNA TGTGCCAGCAGCTTAGTAACGGGGGAAGAGACCCAGTACTTC. The full variable domain, completed using reference TRBV11-2 and TRBJ2-5, is EAGVAQSPRYKIIEKRQSVAFWCNPISGHATLYWYQQILGQGPKLLIQFQNNGVVDDSQLPKDRFSAERLKGVDSTLKIQPAKLEDSAVYLCASSLVTGEETQYFGPGTRLLVL.

This clonotype was seen more than once but under ten times. The chain combines TRBV4-2 with TRBJ2-3; no clear D. V was clipped by 1 base and J by 5 bases, with 10 bases between them. Germline CDR1 is LGHNA and CDR2 is YNFKEQ. There are 14 residues in the CDR3. The CDR3 reads CASSQAPGVDTQYF. The CDR3 nucleotides are TGTGCCAGCAGCCAAGCCCCTGGGGTAGATACGCAGTATTTT.

This clonotype has ten or more counts. V gene TRBV6-2 or TRBV6-3 combines with J gene TRBJ1-2; D is unresolved. The V end lost 6 bases, the J end lost 5 bases, and 10 bases lay between the germline ends. The CDR3 extends over 12 amino acids. Looked up from germline, CDR1 is MNHEY and CDR2 is SVGEGT. The CDR3, as DNA: TGTGCCAGCAGCTCTAAGAATTATGGCTACACCTTC. This translates into CASSSKNYGYTF.

A few counts support this clonotype. Being one base from a much bigger clone, this may be a read error. V gene TRBV7-8 combines with J gene TRBJ1-1; D unclear. The ends were cut back, 5 bases at V and 4 bases at J, with 11 bases in the middle. CDR1 is SGHVS, CDR2 FQNEAQ, per germline. CDR3 length equals 13 residues. The CDR3 reads CASSQRRGTEAFF. Written as DNA, the CDR3 is TGTGCCAGCAGCCAACGTCGGGGCACTGAAGCTTTCTTT.

The V call is TRBV30, the J call TRBJ2-2; 7 nucleotides agree with TRBD2. The germline gives CDR1 GTSNPN, CDR2 SVGIG (reference sequence). V lost 4 bases and J lost 8; bases outside the gene matches: 16. The CDR3 loop spans 16 amino acids. The DNA for the CDR3 is TGTGCCTGGAACACACTGGGGGGGGTCGATTTGGGGGAGCTGTTTTTT. It encodes CAWNTLGGVDLGELFF.

This sequence joins TRBV7-2 and TRBJ2-3, with D possibly being TRBD2 (7 bases). Germline assignment: CDR1 SGHTA and CDR2 FQGNSA. The CDR3 runs to 16 residues. V was shortened by 1 base and J by 1 base, with 12 bases between the two germline ends. DNA for the CDR3: TGTGCCAGCAGCTTAGGGGGGGGGCCCCGCACAGATACGCAGTATTTT. It translates to CASSLGGGPRTDTQYF. The full variable domain, rest sourced from reference TRBV7-2 and TRBJ2-3, is GAGVSQSPSNKVTEKGKDVELRCDPISGHTALYWYRQSLGQGLEFLIYFQGNSAPDKSGLPSDRFSAERTGGSVSTLTIQRTQQEDSAVYLCASSLGGGPRTDTQYFGPGTRLTVL.

This clonotype turned up a few times. This chain joins TRBV15 and TRBJ1-1, with a possible D match to TRBD1 (5 bases). V gave up 0 bases and J gave up 5 bases, with 13 bases separating them. The CDR3 loop spans 15 amino acids. Germline assignment: CDR1 LNHNV and CDR2 YYDKDF (reference sequence). CDR3 DNA sequence: TGTGCCACCAGCAGAGATTCGGCGGGGCAAACTGAAGCTTTCTTT. Amino acid sequence: CATSRDSAGQTEAFF. Supplemented by reference TRBV15 and TRBJ1-1, the full variable domain reads DAMVIQNPRYQVTQFGKPVTLSCSQTLNHNVMYWYQQKSSQAPKLLFHYYDKDFNNEADTPDNFQSRRPNTSFCFLDIRSPGLGDTAMYLCATSRDSAGQTEAFFGQGTRLTVV.

The chain joins TRBV20-1 to TRBJ2-3, with D uncertain. The length of the CDR3 is 16 residues. Trimming left V 3 bases short and J 1 base short, with 17 bases between. The germline CDR1 and CDR2 sequences are DFQATT and SNEGSKA (reference sequence). Here the CDR3 reads CSASGASTWGTDTQYF. CDR3 coding DNA: TGCAGTGCTAGTGGCGCCTCGACGTGGGGCACAGATACGCAGTATTTT.

The rearrangement uses TRBV20-1 and TRBJ1-1; D not resolved. Germline V CDR1 and CDR2: DFQATT, SNEGSKA (reference sequence). The CDR3 totals 13 residues. V shed 5 bases and J shed 2 bases, with 12 bases lying between them. As DNA, the CDR3 is TGCAGTGCTGGAGGAGCAGGAAACACTGAAGCTTTCTTT. Translating it yields CSAGGAGNTEAFF.

This clonotype was seen more than once but under ten times. V gene TRBV11-2 combines with J gene TRBJ2-3; 8 bases align to TRBD2. CDR1 and CDR2 from the germline V gene are SGHAT and FQNNGV. The CDR3 extends over 17 amino acids. After removal of 6 bases from V and 0 bases from J, the junction contained 11 bases not matched to a gene. The CDR3, as DNA: TGTGCCAGCAGACTCCTAGCGGGCCCCGCTAGCACAGATACGCAGTATTTT. Amino acids: CASRLLAGPASTDTQYF.

In its sample, this clonotype was seen many times. This chain connects TRBV24-1 to TRBJ2-3; possible D gene TRBD2, 5 bases. The CDR3 runs to 14 residues. Germline values: CDR1 KGHDR, CDR2 SFDVKD. The ends were cut back, 5 bases at V and 3 bases at J, with 11 bases in the middle. CDR3 sequence reads: CATSAEAVTDTQYF. CDR3 DNA sequence: TGTGCCACCAGTGCCGAAGCGGTTACAGATACGCAGTATTTT.

This chain joins TRBV5-1 and TRBJ2-7, with unresolved D. The CDR3 contains 15 residues. Germline V gives CDR1 SGHRS, CDR2 YFSETQ. The V end was cut by 0 bases, the J end by 3 bases, with 13 bases between. CDR3 in DNA: TGCGCCAGCAGCTTGGTGCCCAGCCAAAACTACGAGCAGTACTTC. This codes for CASSLVPSQNYEQYF. Full variable domain (remainder filled in from reference TRBV5-1 and TRBJ2-7): KAGVTQTPRYLIKTRGQQVTLSCSPISGHRSVSWYQQTPGQGLQFLFEYFSETQRNKGNFPGRFSGRQFSNSRSEMNVSTLELGDSALYLCASSLVPSQNYEQYFGPGTRLTVT.